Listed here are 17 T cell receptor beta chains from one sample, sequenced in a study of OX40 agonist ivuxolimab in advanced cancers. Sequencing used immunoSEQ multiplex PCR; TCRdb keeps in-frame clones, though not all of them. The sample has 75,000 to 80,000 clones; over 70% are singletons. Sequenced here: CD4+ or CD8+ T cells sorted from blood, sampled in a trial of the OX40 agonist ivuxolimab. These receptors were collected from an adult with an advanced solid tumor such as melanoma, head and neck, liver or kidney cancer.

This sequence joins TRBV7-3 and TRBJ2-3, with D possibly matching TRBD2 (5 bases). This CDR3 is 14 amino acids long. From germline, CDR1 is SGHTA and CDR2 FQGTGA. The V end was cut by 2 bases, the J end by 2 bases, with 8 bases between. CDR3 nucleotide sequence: TGTGCCAGCAGCTTATCCGGGGACACAGATACGCAGTATTTT. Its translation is CASSLSGDTDTQYF.

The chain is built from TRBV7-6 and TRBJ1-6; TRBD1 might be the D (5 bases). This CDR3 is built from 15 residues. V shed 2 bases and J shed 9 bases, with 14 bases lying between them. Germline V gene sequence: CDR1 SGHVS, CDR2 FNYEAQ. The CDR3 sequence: CASSLTAQGSSPLHF. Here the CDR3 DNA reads TGTGCCAGCAGCTTAACGGCGCAGGGCTCTTCACCCCTCCACTTT.

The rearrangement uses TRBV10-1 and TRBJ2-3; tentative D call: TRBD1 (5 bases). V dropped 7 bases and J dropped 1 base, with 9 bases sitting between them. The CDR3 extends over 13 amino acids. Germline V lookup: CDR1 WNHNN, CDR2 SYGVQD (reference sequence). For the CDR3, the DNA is TGCGCCAGCAACGACAGAGGCACAGATACGCAGTATTTT. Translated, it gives CASNDRGTDTQYF.

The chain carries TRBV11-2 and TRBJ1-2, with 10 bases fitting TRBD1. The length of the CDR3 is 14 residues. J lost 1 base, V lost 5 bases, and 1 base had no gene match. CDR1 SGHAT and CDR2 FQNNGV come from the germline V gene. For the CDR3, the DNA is TGTGCCAGCAGCCGGACAGGGGGTAACTATGGCTACACCTTC. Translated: CASSRTGGNYGYTF.

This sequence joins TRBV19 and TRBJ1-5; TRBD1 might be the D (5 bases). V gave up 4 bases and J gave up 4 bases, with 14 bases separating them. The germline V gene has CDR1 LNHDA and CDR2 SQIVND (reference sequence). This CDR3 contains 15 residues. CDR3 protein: CASSTGTTRNQPQHF. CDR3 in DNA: TGTGCCAGTAGTACCGGGACTACGAGAAATCAGCCCCAGCATTTT.

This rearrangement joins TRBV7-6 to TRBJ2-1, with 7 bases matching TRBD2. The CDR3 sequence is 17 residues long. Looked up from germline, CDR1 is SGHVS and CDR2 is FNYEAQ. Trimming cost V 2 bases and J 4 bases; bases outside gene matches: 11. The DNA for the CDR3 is TGTGCCAGCAGCTTACGGGGGGTCCCAGGGAGTTACAATGAGCAGTTCTTC. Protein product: CASSLRGVPGSYNEQFF.

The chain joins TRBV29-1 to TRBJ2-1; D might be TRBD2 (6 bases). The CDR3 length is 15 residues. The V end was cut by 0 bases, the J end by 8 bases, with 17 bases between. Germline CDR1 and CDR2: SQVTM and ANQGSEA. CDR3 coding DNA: TGCAGCGTTGAAGATGGGGGGTGGGTGTTCGATGAGCAGTTCTTC. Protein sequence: CSVEDGGWVFDEQFF.

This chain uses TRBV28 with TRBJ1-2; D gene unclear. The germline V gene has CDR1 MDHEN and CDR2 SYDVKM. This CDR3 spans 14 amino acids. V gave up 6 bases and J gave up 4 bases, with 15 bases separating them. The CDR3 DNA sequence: TGTGCCAGCAGCTCTATAGTGGGTTTCTATGGCTACACCTTC. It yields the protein CASSSIVGFYGYTF.

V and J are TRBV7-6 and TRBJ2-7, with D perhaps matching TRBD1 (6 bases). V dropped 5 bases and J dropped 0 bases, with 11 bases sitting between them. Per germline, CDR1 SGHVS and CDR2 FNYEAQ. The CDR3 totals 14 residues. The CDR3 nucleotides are TGTGCCAGCAGCCTGGGACAAAGCTCCTACGAGCAGTACTTC. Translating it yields CASSLGQSSYEQYF.

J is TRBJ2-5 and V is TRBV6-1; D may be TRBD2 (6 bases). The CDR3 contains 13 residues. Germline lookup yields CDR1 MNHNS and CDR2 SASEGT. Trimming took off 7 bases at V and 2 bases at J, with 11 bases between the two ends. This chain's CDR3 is CASMAGSQETQYF. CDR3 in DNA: TGTGCCAGCATGGCGGGGAGTCAAGAGACCCAGTACTTC.

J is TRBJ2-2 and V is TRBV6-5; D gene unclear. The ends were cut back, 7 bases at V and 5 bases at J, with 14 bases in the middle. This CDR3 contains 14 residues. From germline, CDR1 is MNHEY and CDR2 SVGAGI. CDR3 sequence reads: CASNYGQQTGELFF. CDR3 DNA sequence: TGTGCCAGCAATTATGGTCAGCAGACCGGGGAGCTGTTTTTT.

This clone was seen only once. Written as DNA, the CDR3 is TGTGCCAGCAGCTTCGCAGGGTACAATCAGCCCCAGCATTTT. It translates to CASSFAGYNQPQHF. The chain links TRBV7-3 to TRBJ1-5; a weak D match, TRBD1 (5 bases). Germline loops: CDR1 SGHTA, CDR2 FQGTGA. This CDR3 has 14 amino acids. The germline V and J ends were trimmed by 3 bases and 3 bases, with 9 bases remaining between them.

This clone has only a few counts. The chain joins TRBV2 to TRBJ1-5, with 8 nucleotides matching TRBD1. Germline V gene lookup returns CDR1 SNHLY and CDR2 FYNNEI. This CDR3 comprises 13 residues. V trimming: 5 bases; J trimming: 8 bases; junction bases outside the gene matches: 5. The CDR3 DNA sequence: TGTGCCAGCAGTATTGGACAGGGCGAGCCCCAGCATTTT. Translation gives CASSIGQGEPQHF.

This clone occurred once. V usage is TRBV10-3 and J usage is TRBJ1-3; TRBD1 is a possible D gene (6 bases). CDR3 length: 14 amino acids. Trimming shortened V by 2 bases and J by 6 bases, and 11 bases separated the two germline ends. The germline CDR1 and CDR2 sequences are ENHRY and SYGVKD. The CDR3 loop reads CAISESSGENTIYF. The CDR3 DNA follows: TGTGCCATCAGTGAGAGCTCAGGGGAAAACACCATATATTTT.

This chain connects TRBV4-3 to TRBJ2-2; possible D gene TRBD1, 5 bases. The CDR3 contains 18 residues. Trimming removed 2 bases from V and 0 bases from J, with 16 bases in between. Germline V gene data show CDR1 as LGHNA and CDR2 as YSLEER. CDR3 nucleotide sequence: TGCGCCAGCAGCCAACCAGGGTGGGGAAAAACGAACACCGGGGAGCTGTTTTTT. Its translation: CASSQPGWGKTNTGELFF.

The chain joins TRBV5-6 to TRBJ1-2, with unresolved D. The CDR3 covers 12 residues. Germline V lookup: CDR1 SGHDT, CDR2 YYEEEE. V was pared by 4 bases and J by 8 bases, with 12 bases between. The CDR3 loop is CASSPWGGGYTF. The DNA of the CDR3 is TGTGCCAGCAGCCCATGGGGTGGAGGCTACACCTTC.

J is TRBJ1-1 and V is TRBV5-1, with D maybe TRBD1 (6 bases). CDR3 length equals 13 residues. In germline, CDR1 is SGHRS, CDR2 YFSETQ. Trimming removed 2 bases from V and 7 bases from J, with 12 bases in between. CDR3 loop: CASSLGGEDEAFF. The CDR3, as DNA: TGCGCCAGCAGCTTAGGGGGAGAAGATGAAGCTTTCTTT.